This is a list of T cell receptor beta chains from one sample in a study of CD4 T cells in relation to SARS-CoV-2 and coronaviruses. Their antigens are not known. TCRdb keeps only in-frame clones here, not all; method: immunoSEQ multiplex PCR. The sample holds 20,000 to 25,000 clones; around two thirds are singletons and the top ten take around 12%. The sample taken for sequencing was CD4+ T cells from PBMCs, cultured in vitro. Source of these receptors: a human donor in good health. Each CDR3 is given without its conserved first and last residue.

v_call: TRBV18; cdr3_aa: ASSPQLQENTEAF
v_call: TRBV3-1/TRBV3-2; cdr3_aa: ASSQDAVPNEQF
v_call: TRBV30; cdr3_aa: AWAPAPTNEKLF
v_call: TRBV27; cdr3_aa: ASRRRLAGAPDTQY
v_call: TRBV6-1; cdr3_aa: ASSESLGAYNEQF
v_call: TRBV10-3; cdr3_aa: AISDPGAAGYNEQF
v_call: TRBV9; cdr3_aa: ASSVALAGGRWGEQF
v_call: TRBV9; cdr3_aa: ASSGDQAHETQY
v_call: TRBV2; cdr3_aa: ASSLGTGGVQPQH
v_call: TRBV27; cdr3_aa: ASSLTGYYGYT
v_call: TRBV7-2; cdr3_aa: ASSLDRGYEQY
v_call: TRBV3-1/TRBV3-2; cdr3_aa: ASSHNPSGSSYNEQF
v_call: TRBV7-9; cdr3_aa: ASSLSSEAF
v_call: TRBV5-1; cdr3_aa: ASSLDPLSQETQY
v_call: TRBV7-8; cdr3_aa: ASAIDPNSGNTIY
v_call: TRBV13; cdr3_aa: ASSSGTSGRDSTDTQY
v_call: TRBV2; cdr3_aa: ASSETEGNQPQH
v_call: TRBV5-1; cdr3_aa: ASSRGTSGIETQY
v_call: TRBV3-1/TRBV3-2; cdr3_aa: AAGGPMETQY
v_call: TRBV6-1; cdr3_aa: ASSEGGLNEKLF
v_call: TRBV3-1/TRBV3-2; cdr3_aa: ASSQATGVSGTDTQY
v_call: TRBV30; cdr3_aa: AWSRTGGGQPQH
v_call: TRBV21-1; cdr3_aa: ASSKNRELYYEQY
v_call: TRBV5-6; cdr3_aa: ASSYRDRDDEQY
v_call: TRBV9; cdr3_aa: ASSVQAGGPGETQY
v_call: TRBV7-9; cdr3_aa: ASIVTGGHLSPGTEAF
v_call: TRBV20-1; cdr3_aa: SASHNGYT
v_call: TRBV19; cdr3_aa: ASVDSLGNYGYT
v_call: TRBV7-8; cdr3_aa: ASSDLLAGSSYEQY
v_call: TRBV6-5; cdr3_aa: ASRDRGIETQY
v_call: TRBV7-2; cdr3_aa: ASSFGAGGDTGELF
v_call: TRBV28; cdr3_aa: ASSSRSGRMNTEAF
v_call: TRBV7-9; cdr3_aa: ASSFLIGEQY
v_call: TRBV28; cdr3_aa: ASSSNPTGGYTGELF
v_call: TRBV12-3/TRBV12-4; cdr3_aa: ASSLIRDGELF
v_call: TRBV29-1; cdr3_aa: SVDRAYTGELF
v_call: TRBV19; cdr3_aa: ACGGITGELF
v_call: TRBV7-9; cdr3_aa: ASSLEAGYSEAF
v_call: TRBV9; cdr3_aa: ASSVALWSEAF
v_call: TRBV3-1/TRBV3-2; cdr3_aa: ASSQYRGGELF
v_call: TRBV28; cdr3_aa: ASSKLGTGGEQY
v_call: TRBV6-2/TRBV6-3; cdr3_aa: ASSYRDSYGYT
v_call: TRBV6-4; cdr3_aa: ASSDTRGHATEAF
v_call: TRBV6-6; cdr3_aa: ASLPPRARDTGELF
v_call: TRBV5-5; cdr3_aa: ASTRGTGSFWETQY
v_call: TRBV5-1; cdr3_aa: ASSFESSLYEQY
v_call: TRBV19; cdr3_aa: ASTPRGTPELWEKLF
v_call: TRBV28; cdr3_aa: ASSLYPSRQEKAGQPQH
v_call: TRBV19; cdr3_aa: ASSPNDSPNEKLF
v_call: TRBV3-1/TRBV3-2; cdr3_aa: ASSQGGGYPPEQY
v_call: TRBV28; cdr3_aa: AIRDRTLNTEAF
v_call: TRBV2; cdr3_aa: ASRPPVLRAFSYEQY
v_call: TRBV28; cdr3_aa: ASSLTSAGLVNEQF
v_call: TRBV5-4; cdr3_aa: ASSPGGGIGGNTIY